Following are 18 T cell receptor beta chains from one sample sequenced in a study of CD8 T cells in Susac syndrome (dated by TCRdb to between 2018 and 2021). Library creation used the immunoSEQ multiplex PCR assay. RNA was extracted using the RNeasy kit, and roughly 0.5 to 1 microgram was reverse transcribed with random hexamers. TCRdb applied fastp at Q25 and MiXCR to the public reads, then kept only in-frame beta chains. Each CDR3 protein appears once, grouped with its most common genes and DNA. The table for this sample lists about 130,000 distinct CDR3 sequences; about 90% of them were counted only once. Around 0.25% of the sample rests with the top ten. Sequenced material: CD8+ T cells from PBMCs. The source of these receptors is a human donor with multiple sclerosis.

V and J are TRBV27 and TRBJ2-1, with 7 bases fitting TRBD1. Germline-derived CDR1 and CDR2 are MNHEY and SMNVEV (reference sequence). CDR3 length: 15 residues. The V and J ends lost 6 bases and 0 bases, in that order; junction bases with no gene match: 5. The CDR3 reads CASRSGDSSYNEQFF. For the CDR3, the DNA is TGTGCCAGCAGGTCAGGGGACAGCTCCTACAATGAGCAGTTCTTC.

The chain employs TRBV9 and TRBJ1-1; possible D gene TRBD1, 6 bases. The CDR3 is 16 amino acids. The germline V gene encodes CDR1 SGDLS and CDR2 YYNGEE. The V gene lost 3 bases and the J gene lost 3 bases, with 18 bases spanning the gap. The DNA of the CDR3 is TGTGCCAGCAGCGGGGGATCAGGGGCCCCCGACACTGAAGCTTTCTTT. Its translation is CASSGGSGAPDTEAFF.

This clonotype was detected once. The V gene is TRBV30, the J gene TRBJ2-3; no clear D. The germline V and J ends were trimmed by 1 base and 0 bases, with 11 bases remaining between them. The CDR3 is 15 residues long. Germline CDR1 reads GTSNPN; CDR2 reads SVGIG (reference sequence). DNA for the CDR3: TGTGCCTGGAGTGGTCGAGTAACTAGCACAGATACGCAGTATTTT. Protein: CAWSGRVTSTDTQYF. Full variable domain (missing parts from reference TRBV30 and TRBJ2-3): SQTIHQWPATLVQPVGSPLSLECTVEGTSNPNLYWYRQAAGRGLQLLFYSVGIGQISSEVPQNLSASRPQDRQFILSSKKLLLSDSGFYLCAWSGRVTSTDTQYFGPGTRLTVL.

The chain employs TRBV3-1 and TRBJ1-2, with 9 bases fitting TRBD1. This CDR3 spans 14 amino acids. CDR1 is LGHDT, CDR2 YNNKEL, per germline (reference sequence). V was clipped by 1 base and J by 5 bases; unmatched bases: 2. The CDR3 sequence is CASSQGTGVYGYTF. Here the CDR3 DNA reads TGTGCCAGCAGCCAAGGGACAGGGGTTTATGGCTACACCTTC.

This rearrangement joins TRBV7-9 to TRBJ2-7, with D possibly being TRBD1 or TRBD2 (5 bases each). The CDR3 is 13 residues long. The germline V gene encodes CDR1 SEHNR and CDR2 FQNEAQ (reference sequence). Trimming removed 7 bases at V and 3 bases at J, with 13 bases between. The chain's CDR3 is CASIPRGGYEQYF. CDR3 nucleotide sequence: TGTGCCAGCATCCCCCGTGGGGGCTACGAGCAGTACTTC.

The V gene is TRBV6-5, the J gene TRBJ2-1, with 11 bases that match TRBD2. This CDR3 has 14 residues. Germline trimming cut 7 bases from V and 8 bases from J; bases unmatched to any gene: 7. Germline V gene lookup returns CDR1 MNHEY and CDR2 SVGAGI. CDR3: CASTLAGGRHEQFF. The CDR3 nucleotides are TGTGCCAGCACCTTAGCGGGAGGGAGACATGAGCAGTTCTTC.

The chain has TRBV20-1 and TRBJ2-7; 8 bases align to TRBD1. CDR3 length equals 14 residues. Germline trimming cut 1 base from V and 5 bases from J; bases unmatched to any gene: 7. Germline assignment: CDR1 DFQATT and CDR2 SNEGSKA (reference sequence). The CDR3 sequence is CSARVPGGGHEQYF. The DNA for the CDR3 is TGCAGTGCTAGAGTCCCAGGGGGCGGACACGAGCAGTACTTC.

V usage is TRBV24-1 and J usage is TRBJ2-1, with D unresolved. The germline V gene has CDR1 KGHDR and CDR2 SFDVKD. CDR3 size: 12 residues. With 0 bases removed from V and 10 bases from J, the gap between germline ends came to 6 bases. In nucleotides, the CDR3 is TGTGCCACCAGTGATTTGTCAGAAGAGCAGTTCTTC. Translated: CATSDLSEEQFF.

This chain links TRBV9 with TRBJ2-3; D ambiguous. This CDR3 has 15 amino acids. Trimming pared 4 bases from V and 0 bases from J, leaving 12 bases between. Germline CDR1 SGDLS, CDR2 YYNGEE. CDR3 residues: CASSLDAASTDTQYF. CDR3 DNA sequence: TGTGCCAGCAGCCTGGACGCTGCTAGCACAGATACGCAGTATTTT.

The chain carries TRBV9 and TRBJ2-7; TRBD2 might be the D (5 bases). CDR1 and CDR2 (germline): SGDLS, YYNGEE. V shed 3 bases and J shed 2 bases, with 12 bases lying between them. The CDR3 spans 14 residues. Written as DNA, the CDR3 is TGTGCCAGCAGCGCCTACGGACTCGCCTACGAGCAGTACTTC. Translated, it gives CASSAYGLAYEQYF.

The chain links TRBV7-8 to TRBJ2-7, with D perhaps TRBD1 or TRBD2 (5 bases each). The V gene's germline CDR1 is SGHVS and CDR2 FQNEAQ. V lost 5 bases to trimming and J lost 7 bases, with 24 bases between them. This CDR3 has 16 residues. CDR3 region: CASSLYRDPILVEQYF. The CDR3 DNA reads TGTGCCAGCAGCCTATACCGGGACCCCATTTTGGTGGAGCAGTACTTC.

The V call is TRBV5-4, the J call TRBJ1-1; D is undetermined. V was trimmed by 2 bases and J by 0 bases, leaving 5 bases between them. The CDR3 runs 13 residues. From germline, CDR1 is SGHNT and CDR2 YYREEE (reference sequence). The CDR3 DNA reads as TGTGCCAGCAGCTTTACTTTGAACACTGAAGCTTTCTTT. It encodes CASSFTLNTEAFF.

The rearrangement joins TRBV5-4 to TRBJ2-7; D may be TRBD1 (6 bases). This CDR3 has 13 residues. Trimming pared 4 bases from V and 2 bases from J, leaving 10 bases between. Germline values: CDR1 SGHNT, CDR2 YYREEE (reference sequence). CDR3 residues: CASSGDTTYEQYF. The CDR3 coding sequence is TGTGCCAGCAGCGGGGACACTACCTACGAGCAGTACTTC.

This chain joins TRBV4-2 and TRBJ2-2; D could derive from TRBD1 or TRBD2 (5 bases each). The CDR3 sequence is 14 residues long. V was trimmed by 6 bases and J by 2 bases, leaving 10 bases between them. The V gene's germline CDR1 is LGHNA and CDR2 YNFKEQ. The CDR3 nucleotides read TGTGCCAGCAGACCGGGACGCAACACCGGGGAGCTGTTTTTT. This encodes CASRPGRNTGELFF.

The chain combines TRBV6-2 or TRBV6-3 with TRBJ2-7; D remains ambiguous. The V end lost 4 bases, the J end lost 5 bases, and 9 bases lay between the germline ends. Germline lookup yields CDR1 MNHEY and CDR2 SVGEGT. This CDR3 is built from 12 residues. In DNA, the CDR3 is TGTGCCAGCAGTTCCGTAATGGACGAGCAGTACTTC. Encoded protein: CASSSVMDEQYF.

The rearrangement uses TRBV30 and TRBJ2-1, with D tentatively TRBD2 (6 bases). Germline loops: CDR1 GTSNPN, CDR2 SVGIG (reference sequence). The CDR3 totals 14 residues. V shed 2 bases and J shed 3 bases, with 11 bases lying between them. The CDR3 DNA reads TGTGCCTGGAGTTGGGGGGAGTACTACAATGAGCAGTTCTTC. It specifies CAWSWGEYYNEQFF. The variable domain in full, with the rest retrieved from reference TRBV30 and TRBJ2-1, is SQTIHQWPATLVQPVGSPLSLECTVEGTSNPNLYWYRQAAGRGLQLLFYSVGIGQISSEVPQNLSASRPQDRQFILSSKKLLLSDSGFYLCAWSWGEYYNEQFFGPGTRLTVL.

This sequence joins TRBV5-1 and TRBJ1-1; 11 bases agree with TRBD1. In germline, CDR1 is SGHRS, CDR2 YFSETQ. Trimming took 7 bases from V and 4 from J; bases not matched to a gene: 3. This CDR3 comprises 13 residues. CDR3 sequence: CASEGTGGTEAFF. In nucleotides, the CDR3 is TGCGCCAGCGAGGGGACAGGGGGCACTGAAGCTTTCTTT.

The J gene is TRBJ2-2, the V gene TRBV23-1; the D gene is possibly TRBD2 (6 bases). TRBV23-1 is designated an ORF whose function remains uncertain. The CDR3 has 15 residues. Trimming left V 3 bases short and J 7 bases short, with 15 bases between. This CDR3 reads CASSQGGERNGELFF. Here the CDR3 DNA reads TGCGCCAGCAGTCAGGGGGGAGAACGGAACGGGGAGCTGTTTTTT.